Included here is one T cell receptor beta chain sequence, with context. Its antigen remains unidentified. No much larger clone is present one base from it, and per-base qualities are unavailable. The CDR3 regions of human TCRbeta chains were subjected to immunosequencing. Concerning the study's data processing: Repertoire TCRs were checked for matches against a reference library of SARS-CoV-2-specific TCRs that had been generated using the MIRA antigen-specificity platform. Breadth was defined as the fraction of unique TCRs that were SARS-CoV-2-associated. Depth was defined as the fraction of total T cells that were SARS-CoV-2-associated. Using the MIRA data, each spike-specific TCR was mapped to the spike region that the TCR reacts to and placed in a CD4 or CD8 class. Log10-transformed breadth and depth values were compared by one-way ANOVA with Sidak's multiple comparisons tests. Drawn from immuneACCESS, this table holds only the in-frame rearrangements with V and J called that TCRdb kept. Clones are partly lost; checked studies trace under half to an unresolved V gene and leave the rest unexplained. That table is the source of V, J and clone size, and D and trimming were worked out from the DNA. Present in this sample are 200,000 or so clones, approximately 87% of which were seen just once. The ten largest clones capture around 2.9% of the sample.

The sample's time point label, in plain terms: baseline before first vaccination. According to the study, the label for this sample's treatment or condition signals: meningococcal conjugate vaccine given as trial control. Samples from vaccinated people were obtained from the UK trials COV001 and COV002, which included a single-blind randomized controlled phase 2/3 trial of AZD1222 (ChAdOx1 nCoV-19) in healthy adults. For TCRbeta chain sequencing, PBMC samples were collected from trial participants at day 0 and at day 28 after the second dose. This sample stems from a study of T cell responses to AZD1222 COVID-19 vaccine (dated by TCRdb to 2020 to 2023). Notes on the research overall: A total of 230 to 250 trial participants underwent TCR sequencing, of whom about 210 received two doses of AZD1222 and some 26 received two doses of the MenACWY control vaccine. Trial participants were enrolled by age into subgroups of 18-55, 56-69 and 70-plus years, and roughly 150, 30 and 60 TCR-sequenced participants, respectively, were included in these subgroups.

The study at large found these results: After two AZD1222 doses, spike-specific TCR breadth and depth were significantly higher than at day 0 and than in MenACWY recipients. Reportedly, close to half of the unique spike-specific TCRs recognized epitopes lying outside the regions that are mutated in the B.1.351 and B.1.1.7 variants. Most participants were white British and females outnumbered males, and the authors suggested that clonal diversity may have been underestimated. In the small 56-69-year group, the increase in depth fell short of significance, most likely because of low power. Conclusions about previously exposed vaccinees are limited, since just 6 or 7 AZD1222 recipients were seropositive for SARS-CoV-2 at baseline. The vaccine-associated CD4 TCRs covered the entire spike protein, and the dominant responses fell in regions 160-218 and 743-854. No day 14 peak-response samples were available, so repertoires were characterized only after the peak T cell response.

From the cysteine up to the phenylalanine, the CDR3 has a length of 13 residues. The kept DNA is CDR3 alone, 39 bases in frame from the first base. V lost 1 base and J lost 1 base; the stretch between them is 4 bases long. CDR1 SGHVS and CDR2 FNYEAQ are derived from the germline V gene. This sequence originates from an adult in good health. Material: peripheral blood, obtained on day 0 of MenACWY control vaccination. The V gene is TRBV7-6 and the J gene is TRBJ1-1, with no confidently assigned D gene. The CDR3 protein: CASSLGQNTEAFF. The nucleotide sequence is given as TGTGCCAGCAGCTTAGGACAGAACACTGAAGCTTTCTTT.